This T cell receptor beta chain was sequenced for a study of blood T cell repertoires in COVID-19 (TCRdb year 2020). Looking at the study overall: The collaborator samples originated in the United States, Italy and Spain and spanned the acute and convalescent phases of COVID-19. The prospective study material was composed of cDNA or gDNA derived from T cells, B-cell-depleted T cells, or PBMCs. The samples were drawn from the first 160 participants of the ongoing ImmuneRACE study and from roughly 1,300 subjects provided by 6 global collaborators. The dataset comprised deeply sampled blood TCRbeta repertoires from subjects exposed to, actively infected with, or recovered from COVID-19. Nearly every sample came with metadata listing a de-identified subject ID, COVID-19 status, age in years and sex. A freely available public database, intended as a resource for researchers studying the immune response to SARS-CoV-2, is where the repertoires were released. Where available, HLA class I and class II types were taken from metadata supplied by the sample provider and were not determined by assay-based typing. General study outcomes and caveats: The quantity of clinical and demographic metadata differed by source and by participant and was supplied without curation.

In regard to this clone: Its antigen remains undetermined. Base quality data are lacking; no much larger clone is found one base away.

V and J lose 4 bases and 3 bases, and a span of 13 bases separates them. As encoded in the germline V gene (reference sequence), CDR1 is GTSNPN while CDR2 is SVGIG. The CDR3 covers 14 residues, taking in both the cysteine and the phenylalanine. CDR3 DNA is the only sequence kept; it has 42 bases, read in frame from the first base. The immunoSEQ Assay, a bias-controlled multiplex PCR, was used to amplify TCRbeta CDR3 regions from genomic DNA. The original methods were these. Nucleated cell counts per sample were estimated from amplification of reference gene primers within the assay. To quantify the absolute abundance of each unique TCRbeta CDR3 rearrangement, sequence reads were collapsed and filtered. For each sample, productive Simpson clonality was calculated as the square root of Simpson's diversity index over productive rearrangements. In its TCRdb copy, this immuneACCESS table keeps in-frame sequences only and misses some clones. Where compared with another copy, unresolved V genes explain less than half of these, and the others have no known cause. Clonal size and the V and J genes are those of that table, whereas D and trimming came from the DNA. This sample gives roughly 35,000 clones in total; 78% of them show up just once. The top ten clones comprise 30% to 40% of the sample.

Whole blood was collected in K2EDTA tubes by collaborating institutions according to the institutions' own protocols. Collaborator samples were shipped for TCRbeta analysis as frozen whole blood, isolated PBMCs, or DNA extracted from either sample type. The chain was built from TRBV30 and TRBJ1-3, with the identity of the D gene unclear. Sequencing was performed on peripheral blood. The source of this sequence is an elderly man with acute or convalescent COVID-19. The DNA is as follows: TGTGCCTGGAATCGGAGGTACCTTGGAAACACCATATATTTT. This translates into CAWNRRYLGNTIYF.